The 18 T cell receptor beta chains listed next were all sequenced from one sample in a study of control samples from healthy donors and cancer patients. The data were produced by immunoSEQ multiplex PCR, yet TCRdb's version contains in-frame clones alone and is incomplete. The table shows approximately 150,000 clones, with under 95% occurring only once. The sample comprised blood. Receptors originate from a man aged 18-30 years in good health.

The chain has TRBV18 and TRBJ2-2; TRBD1 aligns across 12 bases. Trimming took 0 bases from V and 6 from J; bases not matched to a gene: 5. This CDR3 is built from 17 residues. CDR1 is KGHSH and CDR2 is LQKENI in the germline V gene. For the CDR3, the DNA is TGTGCCAGCTCACCACCACCGGGACAGGGGGCGCCCGGGGAGCTGTTTTTT. This codes for CASSPPPGQGAPGELFF.

The rearrangement uses TRBV3-1 (or the pseudogene TRBV3-2) and TRBJ1-4; 8 bases are shared with TRBD1. Trimming cost V 3 bases and J 4 bases; bases outside gene matches: 16. Germline V gene data show CDR1 as LGHDT and CDR2 as YNNKEL (reference sequence). The CDR3 consists of 19 residues. CDR3 bases: TGTGCCAGCAGCCAGGATGTGCGATGGACAGGGATTCATAATGAAAAACTGTTTTTT. Residues: CASSQDVRWTGIHNEKLFF.

The chain couples TRBV6-1 to TRBJ1-1; 8 bases are a match to TRBD1. Germline V gene lookup returns CDR1 MNHNS and CDR2 SASEGT. The junction had 3 bases not matched to a gene; V was cut back by 2 bases and J by 4 bases. The CDR3 runs 14 residues. The CDR3 bases are TGTGCCAGCAGTGAAACAGGGGGGGTCACTGAAGCTTTCTTT. Translating it yields CASSETGGVTEAFF.

The chain employs TRBV30 and TRBJ1-2; possibly TRBD1 for D (6 bases). The CDR3 is 13 amino acids. Germline V gives CDR1 GTSNPN, CDR2 SVGIG (reference sequence). V shed 6 bases and J shed 2 bases, with 13 bases lying between them. CDR3: CACGQTGNYGYTF. DNA of the CDR3: TGTGCCTGCGGACAAACAGGGAACTATGGCTACACCTTC.

V usage is TRBV18 and J usage is TRBJ1-1, with a possible D match to TRBD1 (6 bases). Trimming stripped 3 bases from V and 4 bases from J, with 12 bases between. Per the germline V gene, CDR1 is KGHSH and CDR2 is LQKENI. The CDR3 runs 14 residues. In DNA form, the CDR3 reads TGTGCCAGCTCACCTACAGGGTTCAGCACTGAAGCTTTCTTT. Its translation is CASSPTGFSTEAFF.

The rearrangement joins TRBV4-1 to TRBJ2-3; TRBD1 aligns across 11 bases. Trimming took 4 bases from V and 6 from J; bases not matched to a gene: 15. Germline loops: CDR1 MGHRA, CDR2 YSYEKL. The CDR3 is made up of 18 amino acids. The CDR3 region has the DNA TGCGCCAGCAGCCCAATTCGCCCCGGGACAGGGGGATGGGATACGCAGTATTTT. Translation gives CASSPIRPGTGGWDTQYF.

This clone was counted once. This chain links TRBV7-2 with TRBJ1-5; 9 bases are a match to TRBD1. The germline gives CDR1 SGHTA, CDR2 FQGNSA. The CDR3 has 14 residues. The junction had 2 bases not matched to a gene; V was cut back by 3 bases and J by 5 bases. In DNA form, the CDR3 reads TGTGCCAGCAGCTTCCGACAGGGGGATCAGCCCCAGCATTTT. Amino acids: CASSFRQGDQPQHF.

The table lists this clone with a count of one. This chain joins TRBV4-3 and TRBJ2-7; D gene uncertain. The germline V gene has CDR1 LGHNA and CDR2 YSLEER. The CDR3 runs 14 residues. V shed 0 bases and J shed 5 bases, with 11 bases lying between them. CDR3 region: CASSQDLTGNEQYF. The CDR3 coding sequence is TGCGCCAGCAGCCAAGATTTGACGGGTAACGAGCAGTACTTC.

The rearrangement joins TRBV24-1 to TRBJ2-3; D is undetermined. V lost 1 base, J lost 6 bases, and 10 bases lay in between. This CDR3 is built from 14 residues. Germline assignment: CDR1 KGHDR and CDR2 SFDVKD. The CDR3 sequence is CATSDLAYPDTQYF. Here the CDR3 DNA reads TGTGCCACCAGTGATTTAGCCTATCCGGATACGCAGTATTTT.

The chain is built from TRBV19 and TRBJ1-2; D ambiguous. Looked up from germline, CDR1 is LNHDA and CDR2 is SQIVND (reference sequence). The CDR3 extends over 15 amino acids. The V end lost 3 bases, the J end lost 2 bases, and 13 bases lay between the germline ends. The CDR3 region is CASSIGSGGNYGYTF. In nucleotides, the CDR3 is TGTGCCAGTAGTATCGGCTCAGGAGGAAACTATGGCTACACCTTC.

The chain combines TRBV7-9 with TRBJ2-1, with 7 bases aligning to TRBD1. CDR1 SEHNR and CDR2 FQNEAQ come from the germline V gene (reference sequence). With 1 base clipped from V and 8 bases from J, the junction kept 5 bases outside the gene matches. This CDR3 is built from 14 residues. Here the CDR3 DNA reads TGTGCCAGCAGCTTAGGACAGGGCAAGGATGAGCAGTTCTTC. Protein product: CASSLGQGKDEQFF.

This clone came up a few times. The V call is TRBV4-1, the J call TRBJ1-2; D might be TRBD1 (5 bases). V shed 2 bases and J shed 4 bases, with 20 bases lying between them. This CDR3 is built from 17 residues. Germline V CDR1 and CDR2: MGHRA, YSYEKL. CDR3 nucleotide sequence: TGCGCCAGCAGCCAACCCCCCGGGGGAGGTACGAGCTATGGCTACACCTTC. Protein product: CASSQPPGGGTSYGYTF.

CDR3 sequence (DNA): TGCGCCAGCAGCTTGGCTTCGCAGAGCTCTGGAAACACCATATATTTT. This sequence encodes CASSLASQSSGNTIYF. This sequence joins TRBV5-1 and TRBJ1-3; no reliable D call. There are 16 residues in the CDR3. Trimming removed 0 bases from V and 0 bases from J, with 10 bases in between. Germline V gene data show CDR1 as SGHRS and CDR2 as YFSETQ.

CDR3 coding DNA: TGTGCCAGCCAAAGAGCGGGGGGGATAGATACGCAGTATTTT. Residues: CASQRAGGIDTQYF. The chain recombines TRBV2 with TRBJ2-3, with 10 positions matching TRBD2. Losses at the gene ends were 8 bases for V and 5 bases for J; bases not matched to a gene: 7. Germline values: CDR1 SNHLY, CDR2 FYNNEI. The CDR3 covers 14 residues. The variable domain in full, completed from reference TRBV2 and TRBJ2-3, reads EPEVTQTPSHQVTQMGQEVILRCVPISNHLYFYWYRQILGQKVEFLVSFYNNEISEKSEIFDDQFSVERPDGSNFTLKIRSTKLEDSAMYFCASQRAGGIDTQYFGPGTRLTVL.

The chain's CDR3 is CASSSGGALRAKNIQYF. The CDR3 nucleotides read TGTGCCAGTAGTAGCGGGGGGGCCCTTCGAGCCAAAAACATTCAGTACTTC. The chain recombines TRBV19 with TRBJ2-4, with 9 bases lining up with TRBD2. Germline assignment: CDR1 LNHDA and CDR2 SQIVND (reference sequence). The trim removed 4 bases at V and 0 bases at J, leaving 7 bases unmatched. The CDR3 consists of 17 residues.

On this clone: Germline is not matched at one junction end, which may reflect a read error. Distinct nucleotide sequences in the sample also encode this CDR3. This chain uses TRBV6-5 with TRBJ2-3, with D unresolved. The CDR3 loop spans 15 amino acids. CDR1 is MNHEY and CDR2 is SVGAGI in the germline V gene. CDR3 loop: CASRQDILSTDTQYF. The CDR3 bases are TGTGCCAGCAGGCAAGACATCCTTAGCACAGATACACAGTATTTT.

The rearrangement links TRBV27 to TRBJ1-1; no definite D call. From germline, CDR1 is MNHEY and CDR2 SMNVEV (reference sequence). This CDR3 spans 12 amino acids. V lost 1 base and J 7 bases, leaving 7 bases between the germline ends. CDR3 DNA sequence: TGTGCCAGCAGTTTATTTGGCGGTGAAGCTTTCTTT. Encoded protein: CASSLFGGEAFF.

CDR3 in DNA: TGTGCCAGCAGAAGACAGGGGGGGAACACTGAAGCTTTCTTT. Its protein product is CASRRQGGNTEAFF. The chain is built from TRBV2 and TRBJ1-1, with 9 positions matching TRBD1. Unmatched junction bases numbered 3, after V lost 6 bases and J lost 1 base. From germline, CDR1 is SNHLY and CDR2 FYNNEI. The CDR3 contains 14 residues.